The subject of this entry is one TCR beta chain. Antigen: not known. This CDR3 has 12 residues. Germline assignment: CDR1 MDHEN and CDR2 SYDVKM. Between the trimmed V and J ends, which lost 6 bases and 6 bases, there was a span of 11 bases. The primer mix had 60 Vbeta and 13 Jbeta primers. The data were produced by immunoSEQ multiplex PCR, yet TCRdb's version contains in-frame clones alone and is incomplete. The sample holds about 140,000 clones, 82% seen once. This record belongs to a study of cytomegalovirus exposure and HLA in healthy donors. Study-level findings and limits: The authors later linked a missense DCLRE1C variant to TCR beta V- and J-gene trimming. Follow-up analysis found HLA locus-dependent TCR association rates, highest for DRB1 and lowest for HLA-C. The study found most TCR sequences rare, yet found some public TCRs in many donors. A later analysis showed that HLA-associated TCR beta chains had undergone more clonal expansion than equally common others.

This TCR was recovered from a male donor in good health and CMV-seronegative. This chain connects TRBV28 to TRBJ1-2; D not resolved. Sequenced material: PBMCs. The CDR3 DNA follows: TGTGCCAGCAGCCTCTTGGCAGATGGCTACACCTTC. Translating gives CASSLLADGYTF.